The entry that follows covers one TCR beta chain sequence. This clonotype has at least ten counts. The clone's antigen remains unknown. Qualities for individual bases were not recorded, and no much larger clone is one base off. This entry is derived from a study of T cell repertoires in cytomegalovirus infection (dated by TCRdb to the late 2010s). Context from the whole study: The HLA type of each donor mattered for the analysis, because public TCR beta signatures pointed to carriage of CMV infection along with the matching HLA type.

The germline V gene (reference sequence) yields SEHNR for CDR1 and FQNEAQ for CDR2. V was cut back by 4 bases and J by 6 bases, leaving a gap of 16 bases between them. The CDR3 spans 14 residues, from the cysteine through the phenylalanine. The entry retains the CDR3 DNA only, 42 bases that are in frame from base 1. Overall study outcomes, separate from this receptor: The ex vivo response was dominated by HLA-C-restricted CMV-specific TCR beta clonotypes, which also provided the single most frequent clonotype in two of eight donors. In both this cohort and an independent roughly 400-donor cohort, the cumulative frequency of public TCR beta family members distinguished carriers of CMV infection plus the relevant HLA type.

TCRdb shows the sequencer as Illumina HiSeq 1500. The public reads were quality trimmed at Q25 with fastp and then assembled into clones with MiXCR by TCRdb, keeping productive beta chains. Duplicate CDR3 protein sequences are folded into a single record with the most common DNA and genes. The sample has more than 500,000 distinct CDR3 sequences on record, about 15% of them singletons. The biggest ten clones account for 20% to 30% of the sample. Sequencing used CD8+ T cells from PBMCs. The chain joins TRBV7-9 to TRBJ2-7, with the D gene not clear enough to name. This sequence originates from a human donor in good health (CMV status not recorded). Some clones in this sample may be carry-over from other donors' samples. DNA sequence: TGTGCCAGCAGCTGGTCGGCCGGTAGGCCCGAGCAGTACTTC. The encoded protein is CASSWSAGRPEQYF.